Shown below are 5 T cell receptor beta chains from a single sample sequenced in a study of blood T cell repertoires in COVID-19. The protocol was immunoSEQ multiplex PCR, while the TCRdb copy is restricted to in-frame clones and leaves out a portion. This sample has over 200,000 clones; more than 70% occur once, and the top ten carry roughly 8%. The material sequenced was peripheral blood. These receptors all stem from a woman in her forties or fifties with acute or convalescent COVID-19.

This clone was observed at least ten times. The CDR3 region is CASSHHRAGESPLHF. CDR3 coding DNA: TGTGCCAGCAGCCATCACAGGGCAGGCGAGTCACCCCTCCACTTT. This chain connects TRBV5-4 to TRBJ1-6, with a tentative D call TRBD1 (6 bases). Looked up from germline, CDR1 is SGHNT and CDR2 is YYREEE (reference sequence). The CDR3 is made up of 15 amino acids. The V and J ends lost 4 bases and 10 bases respectively, with 18 bases between them.

This chain connects TRBV14 to TRBJ2-5, with D possibly being TRBD2 (6 bases). The CDR3 is 15 residues long. Germline CDR1 SGHDN, CDR2 FVKESK. The V end lost 4 bases, the J end lost 5 bases, and 17 bases lay between the germline ends. The chain's CDR3 is CASSLVGGEAETQYF. The CDR3 coding sequence is TGTGCCAGCAGCCTCGTTGGCGGGGAAGCGGAGACCCAGTACTTC.

The gene calls are TRBV9 and TRBJ1-2; TRBD1 matches at 8 bases. The CDR3 runs 14 residues. V trimming: 4 bases; J trimming: 6 bases; junction bases outside the gene matches: 8. Germline values: CDR1 SGDLS, CDR2 YYNGEE. The CDR3 sequence is CASSLENRGDGYTF. CDR3 nucleotides: TGTGCCAGCAGCCTTGAGAACAGGGGGGATGGCTACACCTTC.

The count of this clone is one. The rearrangement links TRBV27 to TRBJ2-3; 8 bases fit TRBD2. Germline CDR1 reads MNHEY; CDR2 reads SMNVEV (reference sequence). V dropped 2 bases and J dropped 0; count of bases not matched to a gene: 7. The length of the CDR3 is 17 residues. CDR3 residues: CASSLKAGVGSTDTQYF. In DNA, the CDR3 is TGTGCCAGCAGTTTAAAAGCGGGAGTGGGGAGCACAGATACGCAGTATTTT.

V usage is TRBV29-1 and J usage is TRBJ2-7; unclear D gene. V was shortened by 0 bases and J by 4 bases, with 7 bases between the two germline ends. Germline V gene sequence: CDR1 SQVTM, CDR2 ANQGSEA. CDR3 length equals 12 residues. DNA of the CDR3: TGCAGCGTTGAAGAAGACAAGTACGAGCAGTACTTC. This encodes CSVEEDKYEQYF.